What follows are 6 T cell receptor beta chains derived from one specimen sequenced in a study of blood T cell repertoires in COVID-19. TCRdb keeps only in-frame clones here, not all; method: immunoSEQ multiplex PCR. The sample lists tens of thousands of clones; roughly nine tenths were seen once. The sequenced material came from peripheral blood. These receptors all come from a man in his sixties with acute or convalescent COVID-19.

V usage is TRBV12-5 and J usage is TRBJ1-3, with D hard to call. The CDR3 sequence is 14 residues long. Germline lookup yields CDR1 LGHNT and CDR2 FRNRAP. V lost 1 base and J lost 3, with 7 bases in between. The CDR3 DNA reads TGTGCTAGTGGTTTGGGGGGAGGTGGAAACACCATATATTTT. Translated: CASGLGGGGNTIYF.

V gene TRBV6-2 or TRBV6-3 combines with J gene TRBJ1-4, with 11 bases aligning to TRBD1. CDR1 and CDR2 from the germline V gene are MNHEY and SVGEGT. The V segment lost 6 bases and the J segment 7 bases; nucleotides outside the gene matches: 4. This CDR3 comprises 14 residues. CDR3 sequence reads: CASSRTGGLEKLFF. In nucleotides, the CDR3 is TGTGCCAGCAGCCGGACAGGGGGCCTTGAAAAACTGTTTTTT.

The chain joins TRBV6-6 to TRBJ1-2; no clear D gene. Trimming stripped 2 bases from V and 0 bases from J, with 13 bases between. Germline V gives CDR1 MNHNY, CDR2 SVGAGI (reference sequence). CDR3 size: 16 residues. The CDR3: CASSYPLTGSNYGYTF. The CDR3 nucleotides read TGTGCCAGCAGTTACCCTCTCACGGGGTCTAACTATGGCTACACCTTC.

The chain combines TRBV3-1 (or the pseudogene TRBV3-2) with TRBJ2-5, with a possible D match to TRBD2 (6 bases). V gave up 0 bases and J gave up 2 bases, with 16 bases separating them. Per the germline V gene, CDR1 is LGHDT and CDR2 is YNNKEL (reference sequence). This CDR3 contains 17 residues. CDR3 region: CASSQDWTGESQETQYF. In DNA, the CDR3 is TGTGCCAGCAGCCAAGATTGGACGGGGGAGTCACAAGAGACCCAGTACTTC.

CDR3 bases: TGTGCCAGCAGCTTGGGACAGGGGGTCAACGAGCAGTACTTC. It yields the protein CASSLGQGVNEQYF. The rearrangement links TRBV5-6 to TRBJ2-7; 9 bases align to TRBD1. V trimming: 0 bases; J trimming: 5 bases; junction bases outside the gene matches: 3. The CDR3 loop spans 14 amino acids. Germline lookup yields CDR1 SGHDT and CDR2 YYEEEE.

The chain joins TRBV18 to TRBJ2-7; 7 bases are shared with TRBD1. From germline, CDR1 is KGHSH and CDR2 LQKENI. This CDR3 is built from 15 residues. Trimming removed 3 bases from V and 3 bases from J; junction bases left unmatched: 8. The DNA of the CDR3 is TGTGCCAGCTCACCCACCGGGACAGCTATCTACGAGCAGTACTTC. It codes for CASSPTGTAIYEQYF.